This T cell receptor beta chain came from a study of shared clonotypes between healthy human individuals. The V end was cut by 6 bases, the J end by 1 base, with 9 bases between. Per germline, CDR1 MDHEN and CDR2 SYDVKM. The CDR3 totals 13 residues. TCRdb keeps only in-frame clones here, not all; method: immunoSEQ multiplex PCR. The data show some 1,100,000 clones, with 75% to 85% seen just once and more than 0.45% held by the top ten. The sequence was obtained from a man aged 18-30 years in good health. Some clones in this sample may be carry-over from other donors' samples. The chain carries TRBV28 and TRBJ1-1; unclear D gene. Sequenced: memory CD4+ T cells from PBMCs. The subset is: CD45RA-negative fraction. The DNA of the CDR3 is TGTGCCAGCAGAGAACTGGGGAACACTGAAGCTTTCTTT. Translated: CASRELGNTEAFF.